A selection of T cell receptor beta chains follows, all from one sample in a study of blood T cells in healthy people across ages. TCRdb redid the calling of the 5' RACE reads with MiXCR, one entry per CDR3 protein. The table has 1.5 million to 2 million distinct CDR3 sequences, 49% seen once. The sequenced sample consisted of blood. These receptor sequences come from a woman aged 40 to 55 in good health. Each CDR3 is given with its conserved first and last residue. Each record gives: V gene, clone size, D gene, J gene, CDR3 protein, CDR3 DNA. A D gene is named only where the DNA matches it firmly. Some rows mark clone size as missing; the rest say once, few, many or name a class of expanded clone.

V gene: TRBV4-2; clone size: -; D gene: TRBD2; J gene: TRBJ2-1; CDR3 protein: CASSPRLAGGFSYNEQFF; CDR3 DNA: TGTGCCAGCAGCCCCCGGTTAGCGGGGGGTTTTTCCTACAATGAGCAGTTCTTC
V gene: TRBV4-3; clone size: -; D gene: -; J gene: TRBJ1-4; CDR3 protein: CASSQDPAGMDEKLFF; CDR3 DNA: TGCGCCAGCAGCCAAGATCCGGCAGGGATGGATGAAAAACTGTTTTTT
V gene: TRBV7-2; clone size: few; D gene: -; J gene: TRBJ2-7; CDR3 protein: CASKLGGHEQYF; CDR3 DNA: TGTGCCAGCAAGCTTGGGGGCCACGAGCAGTACTTC
V gene: TRBV12-3/TRBV12-4; clone size: -; D gene: -; J gene: TRBJ2-3; CDR3 protein: CASSYRTVTDAQYF; CDR3 DNA: TGTGCCAGCAGTTATCGGACGGTTACAGATGCGCAGTATTTT
V gene: TRBV28; clone size: -; D gene: TRBD1; J gene: TRBJ2-5; CDR3 protein: CASSSAAEGMGQGETQYF; CDR3 DNA: TGTGCCAGCAGTTCGGCCGCGGAAGGGATGGGACAGGGCGAGACCCAGTACTTC
V gene: TRBV6-5; clone size: -; D gene: -; J gene: TRBJ2-5; CDR3 protein: CASSYARRGDVETQYF; CDR3 DNA: TGTGCCAGCAGTTACGCCCGACGGGGTGACGTCGAGACCCAGTACTTC
V gene: TRBV2; clone size: -; D gene: -; J gene: TRBJ1-2; CDR3 protein: CASSEWEGYGYTF; CDR3 DNA: TGCGCCAGCAGTGAGTGGGAAGGCTATGGCTACACCTTC
V gene: TRBV12-3/TRBV12-4; clone size: -; D gene: TRBD2; J gene: TRBJ2-1; CDR3 protein: CASSLGGLAEGGGEQFF; CDR3 DNA: TGTGCCAGCAGTTTGGGGGGTCTAGCGGAAGGAGGCGGTGAGCAGTTCTTC
V gene: TRBV28; clone size: -; D gene: TRBD2; J gene: TRBJ2-5; CDR3 protein: CASSSPRASGRQETQYF; CDR3 DNA: TGTGCCAGCAGTTCCCCTCGCGCTAGCGGGCGTCAAGAGACCCAGTACTTC
V gene: TRBV10-3; clone size: -; D gene: -; J gene: TRBJ2-7; CDR3 protein: CATGGTAYEQYF; CDR3 DNA: TGTGCCACAGGAGGGACAGCCTACGAGCAGTACTTC
V gene: TRBV28; clone size: many; D gene: -; J gene: TRBJ1-2; CDR3 protein: CASSFRRSDYGYTF; CDR3 DNA: TGTGCCAGCAGTTTTCGTCGGTCGGATTATGGCTACACCTTC
V gene: TRBV27; clone size: -; D gene: TRBD2; J gene: TRBJ2-7; CDR3 protein: CASRGGYSFSYEQYF; CDR3 DNA: TGTGCCAGCAGGGGGGGGTATTCCTTCTCCTACGAGCAGTACTTC
V gene: TRBV7-8; clone size: -; D gene: TRBD2; J gene: TRBJ2-4; CDR3 protein: CASSFVGLAGGPSLAKNIQYF; CDR3 DNA: TGTGCCAGCAGCTTCGTGGGACTAGCGGGGGGGCCTTCATTAGCCAAAAACATTCAGTACTTC
V gene: TRBV6-5; clone size: -; D gene: -; J gene: TRBJ2-3; CDR3 protein: CASSYSQARGTDTQYF; CDR3 DNA: TGTGCCAGCAGTTACTCACAAGCTAGGGGCACAGATACGCAGTATTTT
V gene: TRBV20-1; clone size: -; D gene: TRBD2; J gene: TRBJ2-7; CDR3 protein: CSAREQITGGPHEQYF; CDR3 DNA: TGCAGTGCTAGAGAACAAATTACGGGGGGGCCCCACGAGCAGTACTTC
V gene: TRBV12-3/TRBV12-4; clone size: -; D gene: TRBD1; J gene: TRBJ2-5; CDR3 protein: CASREAGGAKTQYF; CDR3 DNA: TGTGCCAGCAGGGAGGCAGGGGGCGCGAAGACCCAGTACTTC
V gene: TRBV3-1; clone size: many; D gene: -; J gene: TRBJ1-5; CDR3 protein: CASSGSSNQPQHF; CDR3 DNA: TGTGCCAGCAGCGGGAGTAGTAATCAGCCCCAGCATTTT
V gene: TRBV7-9; clone size: few; D gene: -; J gene: TRBJ1-5; CDR3 protein: CASSLDLVGNQPQHF; CDR3 DNA: TGTGCCAGCAGCTTAGATCTAGTTGGCAATCAGCCCCAGCATTTT
V gene: TRBV3-1; clone size: few; D gene: -; J gene: TRBJ1-5; CDR3 protein: CASSHRGGNQPQHF; CDR3 DNA: TGTGCCAGCAGCCATAGGGGAGGCAATCAGCCCCAGCATTTT
V gene: TRBV20-1; clone size: few; D gene: -; J gene: TRBJ2-7; CDR3 protein: CSAASPYEQYF; CDR3 DNA: TGCAGTGCGGCGTCCCCCTACGAGCAGTACTTC
V gene: TRBV10-3; clone size: -; D gene: -; J gene: TRBJ2-5; CDR3 protein: CAISELQGDHILETQYF; CDR3 DNA: TGTGCCATCAGTGAGTTACAGGGAGATCACATACTGGAGACCCAGTACTTC
V gene: TRBV20-1; clone size: -; D gene: -; J gene: TRBJ1-1; CDR3 protein: CSANFPAAFF; CDR3 DNA: TGCAGTGCCAACTTCCCGGCGGCTTTCTTT